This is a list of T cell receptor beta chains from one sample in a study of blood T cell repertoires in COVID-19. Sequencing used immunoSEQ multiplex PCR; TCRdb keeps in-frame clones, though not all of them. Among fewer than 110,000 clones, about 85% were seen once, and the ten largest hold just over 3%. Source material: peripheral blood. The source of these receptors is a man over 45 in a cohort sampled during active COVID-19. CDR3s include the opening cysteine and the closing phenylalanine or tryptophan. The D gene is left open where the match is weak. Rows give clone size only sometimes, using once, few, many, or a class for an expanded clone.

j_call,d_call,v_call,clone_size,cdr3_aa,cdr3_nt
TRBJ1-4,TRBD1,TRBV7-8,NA,CASSPRQGSLANEKLFF,TGTGCCAGCAGCCCACGACAGGGGAGTTTAGCTAATGAAAAACTGTTTTTT
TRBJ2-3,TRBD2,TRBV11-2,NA,CASSLVSGGDTQYF,TGTGCCAGCAGCTTAGTTAGCGGGGGAGATACGCAGTATTTT
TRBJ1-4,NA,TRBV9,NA,CASSVGGQNNEKLFF,TGTGCCAGCAGCGTAGGTGGGCAAAATAATGAAAAACTGTTTTTT
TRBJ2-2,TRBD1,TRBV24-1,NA,CATRGTGGLSGELFF,TGTGCCACCAGGGGGACAGGGGGCTTGTCCGGGGAGCTGTTTTTT
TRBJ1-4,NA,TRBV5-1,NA,CASSPDGGRTNEKLFF,TGCGCCAGCAGCCCAGACGGCGGGAGAACTAATGAAAAACTGTTTTTT
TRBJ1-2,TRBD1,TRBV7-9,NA,CASSSQGQVNYGYTF,TGTGCCAGCAGCTCACAGGGGCAAGTGAATTATGGCTACACCTTC
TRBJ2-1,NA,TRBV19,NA,CASSISSGNEQFF,TGTGCCAGTAGTATAAGCAGCGGCAATGAGCAGTTCTTC
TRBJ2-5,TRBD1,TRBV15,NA,CATSRGDRVAKETQYF,TGTGCCACCAGCAGAGGGGACAGGGTCGCTAAAGAGACCCAGTACTTC
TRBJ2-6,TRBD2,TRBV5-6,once,CASSRERDGANVLTF,TGTGCCAGCAGCAGAGAGCGGGATGGGGCCAACGTCCTGACTTTC
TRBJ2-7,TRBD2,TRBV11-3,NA,CASSEGGLAGHEQYF,TGTGCCAGCAGCGAGGGGGGACTAGCGGGCCACGAGCAGTACTTC
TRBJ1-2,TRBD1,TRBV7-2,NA,CASSVTGGFYGYTF,TGTGCCAGCAGCGTCACAGGGGGATTCTATGGCTACACCTTC
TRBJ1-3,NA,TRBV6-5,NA,CASRGKRSGGNTIYF,TGTGCCAGCAGAGGAAAGCGAAGCGGGGGAAACACCATATATTTT
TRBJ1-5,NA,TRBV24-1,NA,CATSPGEVNQPQHF,TGTGCCACTTCTCCGGGGGAGGTGAATCAGCCCCAGCATTTT
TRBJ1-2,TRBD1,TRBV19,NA,CASSRNRGDYGYTF,TGTGCCAGTAGTCGTAACAGGGGAGACTATGGCTACACCTTC
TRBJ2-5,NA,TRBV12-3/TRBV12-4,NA,CALRDQRETQYF,TGTGCCTTGCGGGACCAGAGGGAGACCCAGTACTTC
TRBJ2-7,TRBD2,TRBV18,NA,CASSKTSGGDEQYF,TGTGCCAGCTCAAAGACTAGCGGGGGGGACGAGCAGTACTTC
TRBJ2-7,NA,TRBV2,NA,CASQPGPGVGEQYF,TGTGCCAGCCAACCAGGCCCCGGGGTGGGAGAGCAGTACTTC
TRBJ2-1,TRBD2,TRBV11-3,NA,CASSLRTSGGYNEQFF,TGTGCCAGCAGCCTCCGGACTAGCGGGGGGTACAATGAGCAGTTCTTC
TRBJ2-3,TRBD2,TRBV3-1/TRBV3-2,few,CASSTAVAGGNTDTQYF,TGTGCCAGCAGCACCGCCGTAGCGGGGGGCAACACAGATACGCAGTATTTT
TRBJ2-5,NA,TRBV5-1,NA,CASALRGKETQYF,TGCGCCAGCGCCCTGCGGGGAAAAGAGACCCAGTACTTC
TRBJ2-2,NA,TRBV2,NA,CASTGPHTGELFF,TGTGCCAGCACGGGTCCGCACACCGGGGAGCTGTTTTTT
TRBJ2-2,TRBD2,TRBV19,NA,CASRGLAGVTGELFF,TGTGCCAGTAGAGGTCTAGCGGGGGTGACCGGGGAGCTGTTTTTT
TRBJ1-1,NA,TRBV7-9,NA,CASSLGGHTEAFF,TGTGCCAGCAGCCTGGGGGGGCACACTGAAGCTTTCTTT
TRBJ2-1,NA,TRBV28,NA,CASSAPWGPSSEQFF,TGTGCCAGCAGCGCCCCTTGGGGGCCGAGCAGTGAGCAGTTCTTC
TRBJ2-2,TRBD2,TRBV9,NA,CASGAGGRTGELFF,TGTGCCAGTGGAGCGGGGGGGCGAACCGGGGAGCTGTTTTTT
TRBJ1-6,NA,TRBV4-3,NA,CASSLVRGNSPLHF,TGCGCCAGCAGCCTAGTTCGGGGGAATTCACCCCTCCACTTT
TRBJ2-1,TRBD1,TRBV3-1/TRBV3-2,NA,CASSQDGTGINEQFF,TGTGCCAGCAGCCAAGACGGGACAGGGATCAATGAGCAGTTCTTC
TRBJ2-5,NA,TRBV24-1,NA,CATSDFQGQAETQYF,TGTGCCACCAGTGATTTCCAGGGGCAGGCGGAGACCCAGTACTTC
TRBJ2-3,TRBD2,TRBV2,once,CASRFDGTRGTDTQYF,TGTGCCAGCAGGTTTGACGGGACTAGGGGCACAGATACGCAGTATTTT
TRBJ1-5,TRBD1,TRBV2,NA,CASSDPGQGGQPQHF,TGTGCCAGCAGTGATCCCGGACAGGGCGGTCAGCCCCAGCATTTT
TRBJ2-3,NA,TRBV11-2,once,CASSLGGDDTQYF,TGTGCCAGCAGCTTAGGAGGCGACGATACGCAGTATTTT
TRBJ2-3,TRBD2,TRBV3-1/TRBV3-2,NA,CASSQEGTRDTQYF,TGTGCCAGCAGCCAAGAGGGGACTAGAGATACGCAGTATTTT
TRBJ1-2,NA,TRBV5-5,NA,CASSLEGGRVNGYTF,TGTGCCAGCAGCTTGGAAGGGGGGAGGGTGAATGGCTACACCTTC
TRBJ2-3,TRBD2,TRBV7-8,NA,CASSLAGGAGTQYF,TGTGCCAGCAGCCTAGCGGGGGGGGCGGGTACGCAGTATTTT
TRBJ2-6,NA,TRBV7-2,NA,CASSLDSSGANVLTF,TGTGCCAGCAGCTTAGACAGTTCTGGGGCCAACGTCCTGACTTTC
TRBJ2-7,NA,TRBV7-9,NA,CASSTQGYEQYF,TGTGCCAGCAGCACACAGGGCTACGAGCAGTACTTC
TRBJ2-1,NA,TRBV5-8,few,CASSLTDSYNEQFF,TGTGCCAGCAGCCTGACAGACTCCTACAATGAGCAGTTCTTC
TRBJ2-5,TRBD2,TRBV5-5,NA,CASSSASSGGLQETQYF,TGTGCCAGCAGCTCTGCCTCTAGCGGGGGCCTCCAAGAGACCCAGTACTTC
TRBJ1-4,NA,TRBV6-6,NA,CASSYSIREKLFF,TGTGCCAGCAGTTACTCGATACGGGAAAAACTGTTTTTT
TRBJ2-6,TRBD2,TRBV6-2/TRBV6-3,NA,CASSSGGIGANVLTF,TGTGCCAGCAGTTCGGGGGGTATCGGGGCCAACGTCCTGACTTTC
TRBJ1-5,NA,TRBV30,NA,CASRQNQPQHF,TGTGCCAGCAGACAGAATCAGCCCCAGCATTTT
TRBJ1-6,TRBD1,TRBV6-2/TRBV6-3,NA,CASSPLGTVRYNSPLHF,TGTGCCAGCAGCCCTCTCGGGACAGTTAGATATAATTCACCCCTCCACTTT
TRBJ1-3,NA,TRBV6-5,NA,CASSLTGSGNTIYF,TGTGCCAGCAGTCTCACAGGGTCTGGAAACACCATATATTTT
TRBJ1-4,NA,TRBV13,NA,CASSSHGGPDEKLFF,TGTGCCAGCAGCTCCCACGGGGGTCCCGATGAAAAACTGTTTTTT
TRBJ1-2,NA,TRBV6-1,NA,CASSENRGNYGYTF,TGTGCCAGCAGTGAAAATCGCGGGAACTATGGCTACACCTTC
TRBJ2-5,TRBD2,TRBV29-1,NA,CSALRPTSGASGETQYF,TGCAGTGCCCTTCGACCTACTAGCGGGGCTTCGGGGGAGACCCAGTACTTC
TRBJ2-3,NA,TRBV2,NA,CASSEKPYPTDTQYF,TGTGCCAGCAGTGAGAAGCCATATCCCACAGATACGCAGTATTTT
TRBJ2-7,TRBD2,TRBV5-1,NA,CASSPQLAGSYEQYF,TGCGCCAGCAGCCCGCAGCTAGCGGGGAGTTACGAGCAGTACTTC
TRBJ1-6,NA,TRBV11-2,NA,CASSLEVGADSPLHF,TGTGCCAGCAGCTTGGAGGTGGGAGCCGATTCACCCCTCCACTTT
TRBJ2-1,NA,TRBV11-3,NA,CASSPGRILGYNEQFF,TGTGCCAGCAGCCCGGGGAGGATTCTCGGCTACAATGAGCAGTTCTTC